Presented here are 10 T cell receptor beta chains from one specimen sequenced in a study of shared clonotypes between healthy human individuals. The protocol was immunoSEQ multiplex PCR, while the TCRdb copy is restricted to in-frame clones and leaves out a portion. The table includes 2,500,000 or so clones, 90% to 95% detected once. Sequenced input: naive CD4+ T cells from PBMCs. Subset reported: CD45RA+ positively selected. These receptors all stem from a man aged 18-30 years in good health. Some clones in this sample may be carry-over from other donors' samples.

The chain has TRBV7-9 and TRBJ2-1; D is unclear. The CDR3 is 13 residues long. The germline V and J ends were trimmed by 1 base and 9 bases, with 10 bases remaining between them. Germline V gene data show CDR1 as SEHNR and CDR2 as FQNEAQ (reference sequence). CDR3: CASSLGLPAEQFF. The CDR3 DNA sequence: TGTGCCAGCAGCTTAGGACTGCCGGCTGAGCAGTTCTTC.

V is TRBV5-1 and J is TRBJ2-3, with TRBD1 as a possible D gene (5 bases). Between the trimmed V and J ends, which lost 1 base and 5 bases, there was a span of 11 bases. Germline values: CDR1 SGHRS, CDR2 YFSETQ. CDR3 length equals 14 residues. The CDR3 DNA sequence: TGCGCCAGCAGCTTGTGGCAGGGTCAAGATACGCAGTATTTT. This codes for CASSLWQGQDTQYF.

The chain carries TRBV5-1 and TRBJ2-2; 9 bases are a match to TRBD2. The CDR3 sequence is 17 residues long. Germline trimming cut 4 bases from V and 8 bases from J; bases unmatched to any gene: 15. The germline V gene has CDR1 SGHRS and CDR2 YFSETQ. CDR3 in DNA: TGCGCCAGCAGCAAAGCCCCTAGCGGGGAGGGCCGGGGGGAGCTGTTTTTT. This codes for CASSKAPSGEGRGELFF.

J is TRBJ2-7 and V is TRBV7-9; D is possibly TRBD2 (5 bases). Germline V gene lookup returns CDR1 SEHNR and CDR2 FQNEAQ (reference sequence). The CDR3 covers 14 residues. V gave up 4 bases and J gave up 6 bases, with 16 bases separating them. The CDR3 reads CASSSGGPRSEQYF. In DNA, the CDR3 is TGTGCCAGCAGCTCCGGAGGTCCCAGGAGCGAGCAGTACTTC.

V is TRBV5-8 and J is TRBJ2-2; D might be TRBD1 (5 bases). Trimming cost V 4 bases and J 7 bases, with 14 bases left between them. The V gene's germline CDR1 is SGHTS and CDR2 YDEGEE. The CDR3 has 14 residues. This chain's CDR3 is CASSRIQGLGELFF. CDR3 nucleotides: TGTGCCAGCAGCAGAATCCAGGGTCTCGGGGAGCTGTTTTTT.

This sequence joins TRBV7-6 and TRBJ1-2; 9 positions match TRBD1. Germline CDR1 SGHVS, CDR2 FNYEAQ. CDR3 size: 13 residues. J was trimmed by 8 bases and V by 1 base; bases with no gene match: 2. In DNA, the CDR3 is TGTGCCAGCAGCTTAGAGACAGGGGGAGGCTACACCTTC. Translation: CASSLETGGGYTF. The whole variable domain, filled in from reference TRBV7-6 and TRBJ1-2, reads GAGVSQSPRYKVTKRGQDVALRCDPISGHVSLYWYRQALGQGPEFLTYFNYEAQQDKSGLPNDRFSAERPEGSISTLTIQRTEQRDSAMYRCASSLETGGGYTFGSGTRLTVV.

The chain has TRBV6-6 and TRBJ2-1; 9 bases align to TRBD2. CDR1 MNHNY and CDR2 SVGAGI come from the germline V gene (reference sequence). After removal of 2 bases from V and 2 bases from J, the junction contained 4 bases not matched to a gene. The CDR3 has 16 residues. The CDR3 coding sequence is TGTGCCAGCAGTTACCGGCTAGCGGGAACCTACAATGAGCAGTTCTTC. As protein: CASSYRLAGTYNEQFF.

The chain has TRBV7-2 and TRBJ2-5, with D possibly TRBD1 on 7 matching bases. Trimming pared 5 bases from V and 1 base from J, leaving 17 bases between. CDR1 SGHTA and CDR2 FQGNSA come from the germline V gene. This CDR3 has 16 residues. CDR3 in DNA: TGTGCCAGCAGCCCAATATCAGGGGGAGGCCAAGAGACCCAGTACTTC. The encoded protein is CASSPISGGGQETQYF. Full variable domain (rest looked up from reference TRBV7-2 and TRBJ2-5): GAGVSQSPSNKVTEKGKDVELRCDPISGHTALYWYRQSLGQGLEFLIYFQGNSAPDKSGLPSDRFSAERTGGSVSTLTIQRTQQEDSAVYLCASSPISGGGQETQYFGPGTRLLVL.

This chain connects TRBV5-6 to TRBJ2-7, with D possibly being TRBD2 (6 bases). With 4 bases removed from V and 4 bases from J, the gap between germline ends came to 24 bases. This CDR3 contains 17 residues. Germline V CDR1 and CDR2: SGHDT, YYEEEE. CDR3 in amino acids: CASSPSYQGRRAYEQYF. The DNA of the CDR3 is TGTGCCAGCAGCCCCTCGTACCAGGGAAGGAGGGCTTACGAGCAGTACTTC. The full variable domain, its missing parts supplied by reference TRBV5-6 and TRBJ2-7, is DAGVTQSPTHLIKTRGQQVTLRCSPKSGHDTVSWYQQALGQGPQFIFQYYEEEERQRGNFPDRFSGHQFPNYSSELNVNALLLGDSALYLCASSPSYQGRRAYEQYFGPGTRLTVT.

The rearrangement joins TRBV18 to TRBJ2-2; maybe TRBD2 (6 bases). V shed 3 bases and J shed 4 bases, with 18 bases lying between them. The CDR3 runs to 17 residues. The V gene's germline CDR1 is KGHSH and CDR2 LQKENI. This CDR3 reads CASSPTLARSGTGELFF. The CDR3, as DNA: TGTGCCAGCTCACCTACTCTAGCGAGGTCGGGCACCGGGGAGCTGTTTTTT.